This T cell receptor beta chain was identified in a study of cytomegalovirus exposure and HLA in healthy donors. The wider study: T cells numbering about 180 million yielded around 120 million unique TCR beta sequences in an earlier analysis.

The study sampled nominally healthy donors, though unrecorded immune exposures were likely. In the PCR, 60 Vbeta and 13 Jbeta primers were used. Generated by immunoSEQ multiplex PCR, the TCRdb table keeps only in-frame clones and is missing some. The sample carries some 140,000 clones, 75% to 90% recorded once. This sequence was found in a woman aged 50 to 65 in good health and CMV-seropositive. Sequenced: PBMCs.

The CDR3 reads CASSWTGDGNTIYF. The CDR3 coding sequence is TGTGCCAGCAGTTGGACAGGGGATGGAAACACCATATATTTT. This rearrangement joins TRBV6-5 to TRBJ1-3, with TRBD1 matching 9 bases. This CDR3 has 14 residues. Trimming removed 4 bases from V and 3 bases from J; junction bases left unmatched: 1. In germline, CDR1 is MNHEY, CDR2 SVGAGI.